The 9 T cell receptor beta chains reported below all come from one sample, sequenced in a study of beta chain features in type 1 diabetes. Study-wide results and caveats: Among all four CD4+ subsets, Type 1 diabetes patients had TCRB CDR3s that were moderately but significantly shorter.

Their target antigens are unknown. Expressed TCRB transcripts were sequenced because the isolated RNA had all been reverse transcribed beforehand. Data came from immunoSEQ multiplex PCR; TCRdb stores just in-frame clones and leaves some out. The table lists about 260,000 clones, just over 20% of them singletons. The sample taken for sequencing was naive CD4+ T cells from blood. The receptors derive from a woman aged 35 to 49 with type 1 diabetes.

The table lists this clone with a few counts. The CDR3 sequence: CASSYPLGGKNTEAFF. The DNA for the CDR3 is TGTGCCAGCAGTTACCCCTTAGGGGGAAAGAACACTGAAGCTTTCTTT. J is TRBJ1-1 and V is TRBV6-6, with D tentatively TRBD1 (6 bases). From germline, CDR1 is MNHNY and CDR2 SVGAGI (reference sequence). V was shortened by 2 bases and J by 1 base, with 14 bases between the two germline ends. The CDR3 sequence is 16 residues long.

The V call is TRBV27, the J call TRBJ2-7, with a weak D call TRBD1 (5 bases). The V gene's germline CDR1 is MNHEY and CDR2 SMNVEV (reference sequence). The CDR3 has 15 amino acids. The ends were cut back, 6 bases at V and 0 bases at J, with 15 bases in the middle. CDR3 DNA sequence: TGTGCCAGCAGGAAGGGGCAGACGCCCTCCTACGAGCAGTACTTC. This translates into CASRKGQTPSYEQYF.

This chain joins TRBV28 and TRBJ1-5; possible D gene TRBD1, 6 bases. The CDR3 is made up of 17 amino acids. The V gene lost 6 bases and the J gene lost 1 base, with 19 bases spanning the gap. CDR1 and CDR2 from the germline V gene are MDHEN and SYDVKM. The CDR3 sequence is CASRTPAGVLSNQPQHF. The CDR3 DNA sequence: TGTGCCAGCAGAACACCCGCAGGGGTATTGAGCAATCAGCCCCAGCATTTT.

This clone was seen just once. This rearrangement joins TRBV5-6 to TRBJ1-5, with a tentative D call TRBD1 (6 bases). Germline V CDR1 and CDR2: SGHDT, YYEEEE. The V and J ends lost 1 base and 6 bases respectively, with 14 bases between them. The CDR3 is 15 residues long. This CDR3 reads CASSLSGASFQPQHF. CDR3 nucleotides: TGTGCCAGCAGCTTGTCAGGGGCGTCCTTTCAGCCCCAGCATTTT.

There are a few counts of this clone. The rearrangement joins TRBV28 to TRBJ2-5; D is perhaps TRBD1 (5 bases). Trimming left V 3 bases short and J 4 bases short, with 9 bases between. Germline V gene lookup returns CDR1 MDHEN and CDR2 SYDVKM. The CDR3 totals 13 residues. The CDR3 loop is CASSLGQLETQYF. The CDR3 coding sequence is TGTGCCAGCAGTTTGGGGCAGTTAGAGACCCAGTACTTC.

This clone came up once. The chain uses TRBV4-1 and TRBJ1-1, with 10 bases aligning to TRBD1. The junction had 13 bases not matched to a gene; V was cut back by 6 bases and J by 0 bases. Looked up from germline, CDR1 is MGHRA and CDR2 is YSYEKL. This CDR3 has 18 residues. This CDR3 is CASREAPGGQGLNTEAFF. CDR3 nucleotide sequence: TGCGCCAGCAGGGAAGCCCCAGGGGGACAGGGGCTGAACACTGAAGCTTTCTTT.

This clone occurred a few times. The chain is built from TRBV18 and TRBJ2-1; 9 bases are shared with TRBD2. The CDR3 is 18 residues long. Per the germline V gene, CDR1 is KGHSH and CDR2 is LQKENI. Trimming removed 0 bases from V and 2 bases from J; junction bases left unmatched: 8. CDR3: CASSPPLGAGGTYNEQFF. The DNA of the CDR3 is TGTGCCAGCTCACCACCTCTGGGAGCGGGAGGAACCTACAATGAGCAGTTCTTC.

This clone has only a few counts. The V call is TRBV7-3, the J call TRBJ2-3; the D gene is possibly TRBD1 (6 bases). The CDR3 spans 14 residues. Germline V gene data show CDR1 as SGHTA and CDR2 as FQGTGA. V was clipped by 0 bases and J by 6 bases, with 10 bases between them. CDR3 bases: TGTGCCAGCAGCTTAACGGGGGCAGGGGATACGCAGTATTTT. This sequence encodes CASSLTGAGDTQYF.

The rearrangement links TRBV14 to TRBJ2-5; 10 bases are a match to TRBD1. V trimming: 2 bases; J trimming: 5 bases; junction bases outside the gene matches: 8. The CDR3 has 16 amino acids. Germline CDR1 and CDR2: SGHDN and FVKESK. The CDR3, as DNA: TGTGCCAGCAGCCAACTCCTCTCGGGACAGGGGGAGACCCAGTACTTC. As protein: CASSQLLSGQGETQYF. Complete variable domain (other parts from reference TRBV14 and TRBJ2-5): EAGVTQFPSHSVIEKGQTVTLRCDPISGHDNLYWYRRVMGKEIKFLLHFVKESKQDESGMPNNRFLAERTGGTYSTLKVQPAELEDSGVYFCASSQLLSGQGETQYFGPGTRLLVL.